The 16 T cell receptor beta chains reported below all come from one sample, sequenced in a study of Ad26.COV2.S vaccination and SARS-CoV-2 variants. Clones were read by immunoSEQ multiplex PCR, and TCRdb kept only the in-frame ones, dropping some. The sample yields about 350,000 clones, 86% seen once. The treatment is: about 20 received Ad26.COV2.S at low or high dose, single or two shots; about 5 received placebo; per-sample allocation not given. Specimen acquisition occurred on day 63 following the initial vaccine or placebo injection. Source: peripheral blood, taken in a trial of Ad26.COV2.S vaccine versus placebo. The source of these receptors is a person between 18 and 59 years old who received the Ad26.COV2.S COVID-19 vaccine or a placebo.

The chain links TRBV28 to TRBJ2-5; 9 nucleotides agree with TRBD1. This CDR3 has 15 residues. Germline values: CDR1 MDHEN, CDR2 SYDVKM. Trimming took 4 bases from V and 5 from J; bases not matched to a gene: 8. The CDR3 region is CASSYITGGGETQYF. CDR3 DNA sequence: TGTGCCAGCAGTTATATAACAGGGGGCGGTGAGACCCAGTACTTC.

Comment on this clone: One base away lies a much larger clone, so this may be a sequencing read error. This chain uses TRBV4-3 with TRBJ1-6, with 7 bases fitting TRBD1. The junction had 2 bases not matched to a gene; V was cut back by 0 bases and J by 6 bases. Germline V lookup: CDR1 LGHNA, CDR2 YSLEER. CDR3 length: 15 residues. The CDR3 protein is CASSQERGRNSPLHF. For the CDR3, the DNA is TGCGCCAGCAGCCAAGAGAGGGGGCGTAATTCACCCCTCCACTTT.

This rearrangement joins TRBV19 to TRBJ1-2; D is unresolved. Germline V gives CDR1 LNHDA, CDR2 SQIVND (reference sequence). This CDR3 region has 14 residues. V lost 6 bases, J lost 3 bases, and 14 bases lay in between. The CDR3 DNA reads TGTGCCAGTAGCGTGGAGCCCTTGGACTATGGCTACACCTTC. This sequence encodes CASSVEPLDYGYTF. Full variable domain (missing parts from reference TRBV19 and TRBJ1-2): DGGITQSPKYLFRKEGQNVTLSCEQNLNHDAMYWYRQDPGQGLRLIYYSQIVNDFQKGDIAEGYSVSREKKESFPLTVTSAQKNPTAFYLCASSVEPLDYGYTFGSGTRLTVV.

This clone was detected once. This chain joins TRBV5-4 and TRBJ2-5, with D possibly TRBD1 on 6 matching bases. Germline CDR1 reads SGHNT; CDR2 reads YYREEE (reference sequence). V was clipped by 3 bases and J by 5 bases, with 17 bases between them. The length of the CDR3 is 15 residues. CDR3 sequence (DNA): TGTGCCAGCAGCTCGACCGGGACATTGGGGGAGACCCAGTACTTC. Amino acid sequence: CASSSTGTLGETQYF.

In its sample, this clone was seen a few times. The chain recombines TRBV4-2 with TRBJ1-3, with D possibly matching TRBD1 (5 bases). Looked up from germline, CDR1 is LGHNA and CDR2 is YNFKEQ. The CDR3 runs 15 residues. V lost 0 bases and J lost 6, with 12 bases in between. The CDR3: CASSQDPGGKNTIYF. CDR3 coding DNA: TGTGCCAGCAGCCAAGATCCGGGGGGTAAAAACACCATATATTTT.

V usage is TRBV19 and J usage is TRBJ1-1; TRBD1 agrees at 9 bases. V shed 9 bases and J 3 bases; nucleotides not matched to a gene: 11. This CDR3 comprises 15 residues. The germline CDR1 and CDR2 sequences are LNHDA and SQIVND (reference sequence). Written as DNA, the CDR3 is TGTGCCAGCTTTACAGGGGGCCCTGGGCACACTGAAGCTTTCTTT. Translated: CASFTGGPGHTEAFF.

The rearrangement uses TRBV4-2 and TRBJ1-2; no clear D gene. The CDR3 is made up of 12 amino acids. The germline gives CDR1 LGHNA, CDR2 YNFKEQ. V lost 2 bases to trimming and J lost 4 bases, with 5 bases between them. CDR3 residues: CASSQNGYGYTF. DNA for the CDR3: TGTGCCAGCAGCCAAAACGGCTATGGCTACACCTTC.

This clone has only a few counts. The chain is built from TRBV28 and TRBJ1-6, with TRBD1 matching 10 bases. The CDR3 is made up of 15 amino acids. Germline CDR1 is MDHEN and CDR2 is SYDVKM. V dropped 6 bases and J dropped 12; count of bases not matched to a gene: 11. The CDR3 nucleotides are TGTGCCAGCAGAGTGGACAGGGGGGGATGGGGACCCCTCCACTTT. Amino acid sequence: CASRVDRGGWGPLHF.

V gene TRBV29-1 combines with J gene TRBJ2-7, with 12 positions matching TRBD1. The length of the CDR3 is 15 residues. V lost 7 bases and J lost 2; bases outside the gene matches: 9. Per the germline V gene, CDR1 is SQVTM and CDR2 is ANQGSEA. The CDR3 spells CSAWGQGAAPYEQYF. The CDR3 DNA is TGCAGCGCCTGGGGACAGGGGGCTGCCCCCTACGAGCAGTACTTC.

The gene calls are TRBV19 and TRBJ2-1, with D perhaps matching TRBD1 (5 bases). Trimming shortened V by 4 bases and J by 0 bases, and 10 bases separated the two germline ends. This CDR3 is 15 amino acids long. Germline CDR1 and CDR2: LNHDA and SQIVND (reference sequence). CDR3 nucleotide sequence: TGTGCCAGTAGTAAAAGACAGAACTCCTACAATGAGCAGTTCTTC. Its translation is CASSKRQNSYNEQFF.

CDR3 coding DNA: TGCGCCAGCAACCCGGGGACAGGGGGTCCCACAGATACGCAGTATTTT. Its translation: CASNPGTGGPTDTQYF. The genes are TRBV10-2 and TRBJ2-3; TRBD1 agrees at 11 bases. CDR3 length: 16 amino acids. Germline CDR1 and CDR2: WSHSY and SAAADI. J lost 2 bases, V lost 7 bases, and 8 bases had no gene match.

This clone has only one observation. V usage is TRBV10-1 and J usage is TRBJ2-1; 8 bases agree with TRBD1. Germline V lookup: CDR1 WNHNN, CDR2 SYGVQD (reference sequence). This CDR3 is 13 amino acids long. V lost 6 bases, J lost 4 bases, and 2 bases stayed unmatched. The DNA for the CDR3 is TGCGCCAGCAGCAGACAGGGGTACAATGAGCAGTTCTTC. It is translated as CASSRQGYNEQFF.

As DNA, the CDR3 is TGCAGCGTCTCCGCGGGGGATGGCTACACCTTC. This sequence encodes CSVSAGDGYTF. The rearrangement links TRBV29-1 to TRBJ1-2; D is possibly TRBD1 (5 bases). This CDR3 comprises 11 residues. Germline CDR1 reads SQVTM; CDR2 reads ANQGSEA. V dropped 6 bases and J dropped 6 bases, with 11 bases sitting between them. The full variable domain, in which reference TRBV29-1 and TRBJ1-2 provide the parts outside the CDR3, is SAVISQKPSRDICQRGTSLTIQCQVDSQVTMMFWYRQQPGQSLTLIATANQGSEATYESGFVIDKFPISRPNLTFSTLTVSNMSPEDSSIYLCSVSAGDGYTFGSGTRLTVV.

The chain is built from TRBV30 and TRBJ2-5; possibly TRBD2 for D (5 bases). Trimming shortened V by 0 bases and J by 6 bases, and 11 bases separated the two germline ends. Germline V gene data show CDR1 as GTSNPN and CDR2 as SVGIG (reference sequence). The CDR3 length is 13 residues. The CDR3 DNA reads TGTGCCTGGAGTGTACAGCCCGGGAAGACCCAGTACTTC. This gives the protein CAWSVQPGKTQYF.

The CDR3 reads CASSSGGGANIQYF. Written as DNA, the CDR3 is TGTGCCAGCAGCTCAGGGGGGGGAGCGAACATTCAGTACTTC. This chain connects TRBV7-8 to TRBJ2-4; D possibly uses TRBD1 or TRBD2 (7 bases each). V was cut by 4 bases and J by 7 bases, with 14 bases left in between. There are 14 residues in the CDR3. CDR1 is SGHVS and CDR2 is FQNEAQ in the germline V gene. The complete variable domain, with remaining parts taken from reference TRBV7-8 and TRBJ2-4, reads GAGVSQSPRYKVAKRGQDVALRCDPISGHVSLFWYQQALGQGPEFLTYFQNEAQLDKSGLPSDRFFAERPEGSVSTLKIQRTQQEDSAVYLCASSSGGGANIQYFGAGTRLSVL.

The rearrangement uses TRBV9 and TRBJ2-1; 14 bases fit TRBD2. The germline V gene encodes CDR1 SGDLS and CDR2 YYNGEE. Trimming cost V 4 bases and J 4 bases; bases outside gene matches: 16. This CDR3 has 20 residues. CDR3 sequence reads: CASSSRPGLAGALGYNEQFF. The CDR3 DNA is TGTGCCAGCAGCTCGCGGCCGGGACTAGCGGGGGCATTGGGGTACAATGAGCAGTTCTTC. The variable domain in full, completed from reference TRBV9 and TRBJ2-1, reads DSGVTQTPKHLITATGQRVTLRCSPRSGDLSVYWYQQSLDQGLQFLIQYYNGEERAKGNILERFSAQQFPDLHSELNLSSLELGDSALYFCASSSRPGLAGALGYNEQFFGPGTRLTVL.